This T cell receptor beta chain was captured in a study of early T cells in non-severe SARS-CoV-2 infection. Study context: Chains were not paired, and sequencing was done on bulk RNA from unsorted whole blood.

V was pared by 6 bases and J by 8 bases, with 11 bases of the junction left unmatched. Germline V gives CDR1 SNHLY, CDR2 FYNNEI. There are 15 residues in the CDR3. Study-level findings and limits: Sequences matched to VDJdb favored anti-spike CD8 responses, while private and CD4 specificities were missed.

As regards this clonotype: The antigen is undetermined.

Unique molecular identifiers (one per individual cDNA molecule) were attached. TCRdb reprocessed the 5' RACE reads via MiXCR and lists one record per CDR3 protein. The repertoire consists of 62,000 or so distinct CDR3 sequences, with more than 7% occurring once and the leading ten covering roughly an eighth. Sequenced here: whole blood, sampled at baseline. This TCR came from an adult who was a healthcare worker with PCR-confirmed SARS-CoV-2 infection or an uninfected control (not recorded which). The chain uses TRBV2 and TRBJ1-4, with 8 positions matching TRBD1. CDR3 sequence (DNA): TGTGCCAGCAGCGGCGGGCAGGGGGCCGGGGAAAAACTGTTTTTT. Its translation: CASSGGQGAGEKLFF.